The 24 T cell receptor beta chains presented below share a single source sample, sequenced in a study of identical twins' blood T cells. TCRdb re-analysed the 5' RACE reads in MiXCR, keeping a single row per CDR3 protein. The table lists about 370,000 distinct CDR3 sequences, 28% of them singletons. What was sequenced was PBMCs. The receptor source for this set is a woman aged 18 to 55 in good health.

The V and J genes are TRBV2 and TRBJ1-4; tentative D call: TRBD1 (5 bases). Germline-derived CDR1 and CDR2 are SNHLY and FYNNEI. This CDR3 spans 15 amino acids. Trimming took off 6 bases at V and 3 bases at J, with 14 bases between the two ends. The CDR3 DNA sequence: TGTGCCAGCAGGGACATCGCAGAGCCTAATGAAAAACTGTTTTTT. The encoded protein is CASRDIAEPNEKLFF. The variable domain in full, with the rest retrieved from reference TRBV2 and TRBJ1-4, is EPEVTQTPSHQVTQMGQEVILRCVPISNHLYFYWYRQILGQKVEFLVSFYNNEISEKSEIFDDQFSVERPDGSNFTLKIRSTKLEDSAMYFCASRDIAEPNEKLFFGSGTQLSVL.

This clonotype was seen more than once but under ten times. V gene TRBV2 combines with J gene TRBJ2-5, with 12 bases identical to TRBD2. The V gene end was trimmed by 6 bases and the J gene end by 2 bases; junction bases not matched to a gene: 1. The germline gives CDR1 SNHLY, CDR2 FYNNEI. This CDR3 has 14 amino acids. The CDR3: CASRTSGGQETQYF. The CDR3 coding sequence is TGTGCCAGCAGGACTAGCGGGGGACAAGAGACCCAGTACTTC.

The chain is built from TRBV20-1 and TRBJ1-5, with D possibly TRBD1 on 6 matching bases. With 5 bases removed from V and 3 bases from J, the gap between germline ends came to 14 bases. The CDR3 sequence is 14 residues long. Germline V CDR1 and CDR2: DFQATT, SNEGSKA (reference sequence). The CDR3 region is CSAGRGRFNQPQHF. CDR3 DNA: TGCAGTGCTGGAAGGGGGAGGTTCAATCAGCCCCAGCATTTT.

The chain carries TRBV11-2 and TRBJ1-5; D remains unclear. Germline loops: CDR1 SGHAT, CDR2 FQNNGV. The CDR3 has 14 residues. Trimming cost V 1 base and J 7 bases, with 11 bases left between them. The CDR3 DNA sequence: TGTGCCAGCAGCTTAGCCCCCCAGACCCAGCCCCAGCATTTT. Residues: CASSLAPQTQPQHF.

The rearrangement links TRBV27 to TRBJ2-4, with D perhaps given as TRBD1 or TRBD2 (5 bases each). The length of the CDR3 is 16 residues. From germline, CDR1 is MNHEY and CDR2 SMNVEV (reference sequence). Trimming stripped 8 bases from V and 0 bases from J, with 17 bases between. CDR3 DNA: TGTGCCAGCCAGTTGTTGGGGGTCCTAGCCAAAAACATTCAGTACTTC. Amino acid sequence: CASQLLGVLAKNIQYF.

This clonotype was seen ten or more times. V gene TRBV29-1 combines with J gene TRBJ1-2; a possible D gene is TRBD1 (5 bases). This CDR3 contains 13 residues. The germline V gene encodes CDR1 SQVTM and CDR2 ANQGSEA. Between the trimmed V and J ends, which lost 0 bases and 9 bases, there was a span of 14 bases. CDR3 nucleotides: TGCAGCGTTGAAGATCGGCATCAGGGCAGCTACACCTTC. Protein: CSVEDRHQGSYTF.

CDR3 amino acids: CASSSARGKASYEQYF. In nucleotides, the CDR3 is TGTGCCAGCAGTTCAGCCAGGGGAAAGGCCTCCTACGAGCAGTACTTC. This sequence joins TRBV5-6 and TRBJ2-7; weak D call: TRBD1 (6 bases). The germline V and J ends were trimmed by 5 bases and 0 bases, with 18 bases remaining between them. In germline, CDR1 is SGHDT, CDR2 YYEEEE. There are 16 residues in the CDR3.

This clonotype was counted ten times or more. This sequence joins TRBV10-3 and TRBJ2-1; a weak D match, TRBD2 (6 bases). Germline CDR1 reads ENHRY; CDR2 reads SYGVKD. The CDR3 sequence is 15 residues long. The germline V and J ends were trimmed by 0 bases and 6 bases, with 12 bases remaining between them. The CDR3 bases are TGTGCCATCAGTGAGTCGGCTAGCGCCCTCAATGAGCAGTTCTTC. Protein: CAISESASALNEQFF.

This chain uses TRBV7-9 with TRBJ1-2, with D possibly TRBD1 on 5 matching bases. V was clipped by 6 bases and J by 7 bases, with 15 bases between them. The germline V gene encodes CDR1 SEHNR and CDR2 FQNEAQ (reference sequence). This CDR3 has 13 amino acids. The CDR3 here is CASSTQDTSGYTF. DNA of the CDR3: TGTGCCAGCAGTACACAGGATACGTCTGGCTACACCTTC.

This clonotype was seen a few times. The chain is built from TRBV6-1 and TRBJ1-5; unclear D gene. The germline gives CDR1 MNHNS, CDR2 SASEGT. V gave up 6 bases and J gave up 7 bases, with 16 bases separating them. CDR3 size: 14 residues. The DNA of the CDR3 is TGTGCCAGCAGCGTTGAACGGGGAGGCCAGCCCCAGCATTTT. Its protein is CASSVERGGQPQHF.

This clonotype was counted only a few times. The chain carries TRBV9 and TRBJ2-1, with a tentative D call TRBD2 (5 bases). The CDR3 spans 13 residues. Deletions cut 2 bases from V and 7 bases from J, with 10 bases between. Germline V gene sequence: CDR1 SGDLS, CDR2 YYNGEE. The CDR3 here is CASSVGGENEQFF. The CDR3 DNA reads as TGTGCCAGCAGCGTCGGAGGAGAGAATGAGCAGTTCTTC.

This clonotype was recorded only once. The rearrangement links TRBV29-1 to TRBJ1-4; D gene ambiguous. Trimming shortened V by 0 bases and J by 6 bases, and 11 bases separated the two germline ends. CDR1 SQVTM and CDR2 ANQGSEA come from the germline V gene. The length of the CDR3 is 14 residues. The CDR3 DNA follows: TGCAGCGTTGAAGACGCGAACGGGTATGAAAAACTGTTTTTT. Its translation: CSVEDANGYEKLFF.

The chain carries TRBV4-3 and TRBJ2-1; D is undetermined. CDR1 is LGHNA, CDR2 YSLEER, per germline. V was shortened by 0 bases and J by 12 bases, with 18 bases between the two germline ends. CDR3 length equals 15 residues. The CDR3 DNA is TGCGCCAGCAGCCAAGATCTCTCCCTTTTTAGTGGGCAGTTCTTC. Translated: CASSQDLSLFSGQFF.

V gene TRBV29-1 combines with J gene TRBJ1-1, with TRBD1 matching over 9 bases. V lost 7 bases to trimming and J lost 1 base; unmatched junction nucleotides: 4. This CDR3 is 13 amino acids long. Germline V gives CDR1 SQVTM, CDR2 ANQGSEA. The CDR3, as DNA: TGCAGCGCTACGGACAGGGGGAACACTGAAGCTTTCTTT. It codes for CSATDRGNTEAFF.

The sample holds many counts of this clonotype. The V and J genes are TRBV12-5 and TRBJ2-2, with 7 bases identical to TRBD2. Trimming at V came to 7 bases and at J to 2 bases, leaving 7 bases not matched to a gene. CDR3 length: 15 residues. Looked up from germline, CDR1 is LGHNT and CDR2 is FRNRAP. CDR3 sequence: CASALTSLNTGELFF. The CDR3 DNA reads as TGTGCTAGTGCCTTGACTAGCCTAAACACCGGGGAGCTGTTTTTT.

Written as DNA, the CDR3 is TGTGCCAGCAGCGTTTGGGGGACAGTCTCTGGAAACACCATATATTTT. It specifies CASSVWGTVSGNTIYF. The chain carries TRBV13 and TRBJ1-3, with TRBD1 matching over 7 bases. CDR1 PRHDT and CDR2 FYEKMQ come from the germline V gene (reference sequence). CDR3 length equals 16 residues. V gave up 5 bases and J gave up 0 bases; unmatched junction bases: 7.

The V gene is TRBV20-1, the J gene TRBJ1-1, with TRBD1 matching 7 bases. The junction had 11 bases not matched to a gene; V was cut back by 5 bases and J by 5 bases. CDR3 length equals 14 residues. In germline, CDR1 is DFQATT, CDR2 SNEGSKA (reference sequence). In DNA form, the CDR3 reads TGCAGTGCTCCTTTCCCGACAGGGTTAACTGAAGCTTTCTTT. Protein sequence: CSAPFPTGLTEAFF.

This clonotype was seen a few times. The chain uses TRBV2 and TRBJ2-3; 8 bases line up with TRBD1. The V segment lost 8 bases and the J segment 2 bases; nucleotides outside the gene matches: 6. The germline V gene encodes CDR1 SNHLY and CDR2 FYNNEI. The CDR3 has 14 amino acids. This CDR3 is CASETGGATDTQYF. In DNA, the CDR3 is TGTGCCAGCGAAACAGGGGGTGCCACAGATACGCAGTATTTT.

This clonotype was counted at least ten times. The chain is built from TRBV29-1 and TRBJ1-1; D call uncertain. V was clipped by 3 bases and J by 2 bases, with 10 bases between them. Germline-derived CDR1 and CDR2 are SQVTM and ANQGSEA. This CDR3 contains 13 residues. The CDR3 is CSVDEAINTEAFF. CDR3 nucleotide sequence: TGCAGCGTTGACGAAGCGATTAACACTGAAGCTTTCTTT.

The chain is built from TRBV29-1 and TRBJ1-3; unclear D gene. The V end was cut by 7 bases, the J end by 1 base, with 5 bases between. The CDR3 is made up of 11 amino acids. From germline, CDR1 is SQVTM and CDR2 ANQGSEA. The CDR3 nucleotides read TGCAGCGCCGCGTCTGGAAACACCATATATTTT. It translates to CSAASGNTIYF. The whole variable domain, filled in from reference TRBV29-1 and TRBJ1-3, reads SAVISQKPSRDICQRGTSLTIQCQVDSQVTMMFWYRQQPGQSLTLIATANQGSEATYESGFVIDKFPISRPNLTFSTLTVSNMSPEDSSIYLCSAASGNTIYFGEGSWLTVV.

This chain uses TRBV24-1 with TRBJ2-2; no clear D gene. Germline assignment: CDR1 KGHDR and CDR2 SFDVKD. This CDR3 contains 14 residues. Between the trimmed V and J ends, which lost 1 base and 5 bases, there was a span of 7 bases. This CDR3 reads CATSDFTGTGELFF. CDR3 nucleotides: TGTGCCACCAGTGATTTTACCGGAACCGGGGAGCTGTTTTTT.

V gene TRBV18 combines with J gene TRBJ2-5; D gene unclear. This CDR3 region has 15 residues. Germline CDR1 is KGHSH and CDR2 is LQKENI. With 6 bases removed from V and 0 bases from J, the gap between germline ends came to 14 bases. DNA of the CDR3: TGTGCCAGCTCGCGACTTAGTGGGGACCAAGAGACCCAGTACTTC. Translated, it gives CASSRLSGDQETQYF.

This clonotype was seen a few times. J is TRBJ1-3 and V is TRBV7-9, with TRBD1 identical over 8 bases. Per the germline V gene, CDR1 is SEHNR and CDR2 is FQNEAQ (reference sequence). This CDR3 is 15 amino acids long. V lost 5 bases to trimming and J lost 3 bases; unmatched junction nucleotides: 6. The CDR3 DNA reads as TGTGCCAGCAGCCCTCAGGGGGCATTTGGAAACACCATATATTTT. The encoded protein is CASSPQGAFGNTIYF.

The V gene is TRBV5-1, the J gene TRBJ1-5; the D gene is possibly TRBD1 (5 bases). CDR3 length: 15 amino acids. The V end lost 1 base, the J end lost 3 bases, and 11 bases lay between the germline ends. Germline values: CDR1 SGHRS, CDR2 YFSETQ. As DNA, the CDR3 is TGCGCCAGCAGCTTGTCCACAGGTGCCAATCAGCCCCAGCATTTT. Its protein product is CASSLSTGANQPQHF. Combining the CDR3 with reference TRBV5-1 and TRBJ1-5 gives the whole variable domain KAGVTQTPRYLIKTRGQQVTLSCSPISGHRSVSWYQQTPGQGLQFLFEYFSETQRNKGNFPGRFSGRQFSNSRSEMNVSTLELGDSALYLCASSLSTGANQPQHFGDGTRLSIL.